Listed below are T cell receptor beta chains from one sample, sequenced in a study of regulatory T cells in long-lasting Graves disease. TCRdb independently ran MiXCR on the multiplex PCR reads; one entry per CDR3 protein. This sample has around 450,000 distinct CDR3 sequences, with roughly 21% found just once. Here the sequenced sample was peripheral blood mononuclear cells (PBMCs), taken when the disease was refractory, from a patient treated with antithyroid drugs. These receptors were collected from a female donor with Graves disease. CDR3s include the opening cysteine and the closing phenylalanine or tryptophan. The D gene is left open where the match is weak. Some rows mark clone size as missing; the rest say once, few, many or name a class of expanded clone.

D gene: -; clone size: many; V gene: TRBV27; J gene: TRBJ1-1; CDR3 protein: CASSPKIRTAHTEAFF; CDR3 DNA: TGTGCCAGCAGCCCCAAAATTCGGACGGCTCACACTGAAGCTTTCTTT
D gene: -; clone size: -; V gene: TRBV7-2; J gene: TRBJ1-1; CDR3 protein: CASSLGSQNTEAFF; CDR3 DNA: TGTGCCAGCAGCTTAGGTAGTCAGAACACTGAAGCTTTCTTT
D gene: TRBD2; clone size: few; V gene: TRBV25-1; J gene: TRBJ2-7; CDR3 protein: CASTAGGASYEQYF; CDR3 DNA: TGTGCCAGTACCGCGGGGGGGGCGAGCTACGAGCAGTACTTC
D gene: -; clone size: many; V gene: TRBV20-1; J gene: TRBJ1-5; CDR3 protein: CSARDVLQPQHF; CDR3 DNA: TGCAGTGCTAGAGATGTCCTTCAGCCCCAGCATTTT
D gene: -; clone size: few; V gene: TRBV6-2/TRBV6-3; J gene: TRBJ1-5; CDR3 protein: CASSYSISRNNQPQHF; CDR3 DNA: TGTGCCAGCAGTTACTCGATCTCCAGGAACAATCAGCCCCAGCATTTT
D gene: -; clone size: few; V gene: TRBV5-4; J gene: TRBJ1-1; CDR3 protein: CASSLQGEVTEAFF; CDR3 DNA: TGTGCCAGCAGCTTACAGGGCGAGGTCACTGAAGCTTTCTTT
D gene: -; clone size: -; V gene: TRBV20-1; J gene: TRBJ1-2; CDR3 protein: CSAGRKVYGYTF; CDR3 DNA: TGCAGTGCGGGCCGGAAAGTCTATGGCTACACCTTC
D gene: -; clone size: many; V gene: TRBV11-2; J gene: TRBJ1-1; CDR3 protein: CASSRISPRVPMNTEAFF; CDR3 DNA: TGTGCCAGCAGCCGTATTAGCCCCAGGGTCCCCATGAACACTGAAGCTTTCTTT
D gene: -; clone size: many; V gene: TRBV7-9; J gene: TRBJ1-5; CDR3 protein: CASSPSGGSNQPQHF; CDR3 DNA: TGTGCCAGCAGCCCATCCGGGGGTAGCAATCAGCCCCAGCATTTT
D gene: -; clone size: many; V gene: TRBV28; J gene: TRBJ2-5; CDR3 protein: CASSGSKPRETQYF; CDR3 DNA: TGTGCCAGCAGTGGTAGTAAGCCGCGGGAGACCCAGTACTTC
D gene: -; clone size: -; V gene: TRBV19; J gene: TRBJ1-5; CDR3 protein: CASNNPTSVSNQPQHF; CDR3 DNA: TGTGCCAGTAACAACCCAACAAGTGTTAGCAATCAGCCCCAGCATTTT
D gene: -; clone size: -; V gene: TRBV12-3/TRBV12-4; J gene: TRBJ2-1; CDR3 protein: CASSPRHFYNEQFF; CDR3 DNA: TGTGCCAGCAGTCCACGCCACTTTTACAATGAGCAGTTCTTC
D gene: TRBD2; clone size: many; V gene: TRBV30; J gene: TRBJ2-5; CDR3 protein: CAWRSGSIETQYF; CDR3 DNA: TGTGCCTGGAGAAGCGGGAGTATAGAGACCCAGTACTTC
D gene: TRBD1; clone size: -; V gene: TRBV25-1; J gene: TRBJ1-1; CDR3 protein: CASSDYLGTGATEAFF; CDR3 DNA: TGTGCCAGCAGTGATTACTTAGGGACAGGGGCCACTGAAGCTTTCTTT
D gene: -; clone size: -; V gene: TRBV9; J gene: TRBJ2-3; CDR3 protein: CASSVQTTDTQYF; CDR3 DNA: TGTGCCAGCAGCGTACAGACCACAGATACGCAGTATTTT
D gene: -; clone size: -; V gene: TRBV3-1; J gene: TRBJ2-3; CDR3 protein: CASSHLRERGTDTQYF; CDR3 DNA: TGTGCCAGCAGCCACCTCCGGGAACGGGGCACAGATACGCAGTATTTT